These T cell receptor beta chains were read from a single sample in a study of post-analysis software for immune sequencing data. TCRdb itself ran the PCR reads through MiXCR, one entry per CDR3 protein. Of 450,000 to 650,000 distinct CDR3 sequences in the sample, roughly two fifths were seen once. Sequencing input: blood. The receptors stem from a girl between 5 and 17 years old with multiple sclerosis. CDR3s include the opening cysteine and the closing phenylalanine or tryptophan. Fields, in order: V gene, D gene, J gene, clone size, CDR3 protein, CDR3 DNA. The D gene is left open where the match is weak. Clone size is stated in some rows and not others, as once, few, many or a class when expanded.

>TRBV15|-|TRBJ2-4|-
CATSRDNRDKNIQYF
TGTGCCACCAGCAGAGATAACAGGGACAAAAACATTCAGTACTTC
>TRBV5-1|TRBD2|TRBJ2-1|-
CASSTKRGGLNEQFF
TGCGCCAGCAGCACGAAGCGGGGGGGCCTTAATGAGCAGTTCTTC
>TRBV12-3/TRBV12-4|-|TRBJ1-1|-
CASHRDTEAFF
TGTGCCAGTCATAGGGACACTGAAGCTTTCTTT
>TRBV29-1|TRBD1|TRBJ2-1|-
CSVEDWQGVDEQFF
TGCAGCGTTGAAGATTGGCAGGGGGTCGATGAGCAGTTCTTC
>TRBV5-1|-|TRBJ1-2|-
CASSLGTSDSYTF
TGCGCCAGCAGCTTGGGTACGAGTGATAGCTACACCTTC
>TRBV6-5|TRBD1|TRBJ1-2|few
CASRPTGGGYTF
TGTGCCAGCAGGCCGACAGGGGGAGGCTACACCTTC
>TRBV20-1|-|TRBJ2-1|few
CSARGASEPNEQFF
TGCAGTGCTAGGGGGGCTAGCGAACCCAATGAGCAGTTCTTC
>TRBV4-2|-|TRBJ2-6|few
CASSQKTSSGANVLTF
TGTGCCAGCAGCCAAAAGACTAGCTCTGGGGCCAACGTCCTGACTTTC
>TRBV27|-|TRBJ2-3|-
CASNQGRTQYF
TGTGCCAGCAATCAGGGCAGGACGCAGTATTTT
>TRBV4-1|-|TRBJ2-1|-
CASSPGLTEQNEQFF
TGCGCCAGCAGCCCGGGACTCACCGAGCAGAATGAGCAGTTCTTC
>TRBV20-1|TRBD2|TRBJ2-5|few
CSARDGGRAETQYF
TGCAGTGCTAGAGATGGCGGGAGGGCAGAGACCCAGTACTTC
>TRBV5-1|-|TRBJ2-5|-
CASSSPPAGRQETQYF
TGCGCCAGCAGCTCACCCCCGGCAGGGAGGCAAGAGACCCAGTACTTC
>TRBV6-6|-|TRBJ1-1|-
CASSAQLNTEAFF
TGTGCCAGCAGTGCCCAGCTGAACACTGAAGCTTTCTTT
>TRBV10-3|TRBD2|TRBJ2-5|-
CAIRGTSGGGETQYF
TGTGCCATCAGGGGGACTAGCGGAGGCGGAGAGACCCAGTACTTC
>TRBV12-3/TRBV12-4|TRBD2|TRBJ2-1|-
CASSLSGRVDEQFF
TGTGCCAGCAGTCTAAGCGGGAGGGTGGATGAGCAGTTCTTC
>TRBV28|-|TRBJ2-1|-
CASSLSPFPYNEQFF
TGTGCCAGCAGTTTAAGTCCCTTCCCCTACAATGAGCAGTTCTTC
>TRBV20-1|-|TRBJ2-7|-
CSARTSQSEQYF
TGCAGTGCTAGAACTAGTCAGAGCGAGCAGTACTTC
>TRBV6-5|-|TRBJ2-7|-
CASSSLYSYEQYF
TGTGCCAGCAGTTCACTATACTCCTACGAGCAGTACTTC
>TRBV7-7|-|TRBJ2-1|-
CASSPLRGSYNEQFF
TGTGCTAGCAGCCCCCTCCGGGGCTCCTACAATGAGCAGTTCTTC
>TRBV9|-|TRBJ2-3|-
CASSLREGVTADTQYF
TGTGCCAGCAGCCTACGAGAGGGTGTTACGGCAGATACGCAGTATTTT
>TRBV12-3/TRBV12-4|TRBD1|TRBJ2-4|few
CASSSGTGGFEQYF
TGTGCCAGCAGTTCCGGGACAGGAGGCTTTGAGCAGTACTTC
>TRBV6-5|-|TRBJ1-1|few
CASSYSEGTEAFF
TGTGCCAGCAGTTACTCAGAGGGTACTGAAGCTTTCTTT
>TRBV29-1|-|TRBJ2-5|-
CSARKGDETQYF
TGCAGCGCCCGGAAGGGGGATGAGACCCAGTACTTC
>TRBV5-1|-|TRBJ2-7|few
CASSSRGPAESEQYF
TGCGCCAGCAGCTCCAGGGGACCGGCTGAAAGCGAGCAGTACTTC
>TRBV20-1|-|TRBJ2-2|-
CSARGGGNTGELFF
TGCAGTGCTAGAGGCGGCGGGAACACCGGGGAGCTGTTTTTT
>TRBV12-3/TRBV12-4|TRBD1|TRBJ2-5|-
CASSQTGTGQETQYF
TGTGCCAGCAGTCAAACCGGGACAGGCCAAGAGACCCAGTACTTC
>TRBV6-6|TRBD1|TRBJ1-4|-
CASSSRDRGLLSEKLFF
TGTGCCAGCAGCTCCCGGGACAGGGGATTACTCAGCGAAAAACTGTTTTTT
>TRBV7-2|TRBD1|TRBJ2-7|-
CASNLGQGPYEQYF
TGTGCCAGCAATTTGGGACAGGGTCCTTACGAGCAGTACTTC
>TRBV7-2|TRBD2|TRBJ2-5|-
CASSDLLAGEETQYF
TGTGCCAGCAGCGACCTACTCGCGGGGGAAGAGACCCAGTACTTC
>TRBV5-1|TRBD1|TRBJ1-1|-
CASRAWDRGANTEAFF
TGCGCCAGCAGAGCCTGGGACAGGGGGGCGAACACTGAAGCTTTCTTT
>TRBV20-1|-|TRBJ2-1|-
CSTLAGTDHNEQFF
TGCAGTACCCTGGCGGGGACAGATCACAATGAGCAGTTCTTC
>TRBV9|-|TRBJ2-1|-
CASSLQGGLHNEQFF
TGTGCCAGCAGCCTCCAGGGAGGCCTCCACAATGAGCAGTTCTTC
>TRBV12-3/TRBV12-4|TRBD2|TRBJ2-7|-
CASSFSGRRYEQYF
TGTGCCAGCAGTTTTAGCGGGAGGCGGTACGAGCAGTACTTC
>TRBV5-1|-|TRBJ2-1|-
CASSLVFRELRNEQFF
TGCGCCAGCAGCTTGGTCTTTCGGGAGTTACGCAATGAGCAGTTCTTC
>TRBV6-5|-|TRBJ2-2|-
CASSYSYGGVLFTGELFF
TGTGCCAGCAGTTACTCGTATGGAGGGGTTCTATTCACCGGGGAGCTGTTTTTT
>TRBV10-3|-|TRBJ1-5|-
CAISEQAGRDQPQHF
TGTGCCATCAGTGAGCAGGCAGGGAGGGATCAGCCCCAGCATTTT
>TRBV12-3/TRBV12-4|-|TRBJ2-7|few
CASSFGRSSSYEQYF
TGTGCCAGCAGTTTCGGACGGTCGAGCTCCTACGAGCAGTACTTC
>TRBV6-5|TRBD1|TRBJ2-7|once
CASSSTTGGSYEQYF
TGTGCCAGCAGTTCGACGACAGGGGGTTCCTACGAGCAGTACTTC
>TRBV20-1|TRBD2|TRBJ2-3|-
CTASAGAVDTQYF
TGCACTGCTAGCGCGGGAGCGGTAGATACGCAGTATTTT